This T cell receptor beta chain was documented in a study of blood T cells in healthy people across ages. Study-level findings and limits: Bulk PBMC profiling left naive and antigen-experienced comparisons inconclusive.

This clonotype was seen many times. Its target is not known. Alongside a J-beta primer mix, a sample-barcoded 5' primer served in a second PCR lasting about 7 to 11 cycles. One entry per CDR3 protein, called by TCRdb with MiXCR from the 5' RACE reads. The data show some 1.7 million distinct CDR3 sequences, with 28% seen just once and about 8% held by the top ten. Germline-derived CDR1 and CDR2 are SSHAT and FNYEAQ (reference sequence). This CDR3 is 16 amino acids long. J gave up 1 base and V 1 base, and 6 bases lay outside the gene matches. The chain links TRBV7-7 to TRBJ2-5, with TRBD2 identical over 7 bases. Sequencing was performed on blood. The receptor was isolated from a woman aged 25 to 39 in good health. Here the CDR3 reads CASSLVSGVPQETQYF. The CDR3 coding sequence is TGTGCCAGCAGCTTAGTGAGCGGGGTGCCCCAAGAGACCCAGTACTTC.